This is a list of T cell receptor beta chains from one sample in a study of identical twins. TCRdb fed the 5' RACE reads into MiXCR, producing one record per CDR3 protein. This table has some 710,000 distinct CDR3 sequences, 5.5% to 7.5% appearing once. The sequenced material came from naive T cells sorted from blood. Receptor source: a man between 18 and 29 years old in good health. The CDR3 runs from the conserved cysteine through the conserved F or W. D genes are given only for firm matches. Size values are once, few and many counts, or a class for expanded clones, and some rows have none.

D: -; size: many; J: TRBJ1-4; V: TRBV12-3/TRBV12-4; DNA: TGTGCCAGCAGTTCCCGTGAAAAACTGTTTTTT; CDR3: CASSSREKLFF
D: TRBD2; size: few; J: TRBJ2-3; V: TRBV7-9; DNA: TGTGCCAGCAGGCTAGCGGGAGGACTAAATACGCAGTATTTT; CDR3: CASRLAGGLNTQYF
D: -; size: -; J: TRBJ2-3; V: TRBV12-3/TRBV12-4; DNA: TGTGCCAGCAGTTTGTTTGAGGCAGGCACAGATACGCAGTATTTT; CDR3: CASSLFEAGTDTQYF
D: TRBD1; size: -; J: TRBJ2-1; V: TRBV15; DNA: TGTGCCACCAGCAGGGGGACAGCTACCTACAATGAGCAGTTCTTC; CDR3: CATSRGTATYNEQFF
D: -; size: many; J: TRBJ2-1; V: TRBV24-1; DNA: TGTGCCACCAGTGATTGGAGAAATTTAGCTGGTGAGCAGTTCTTC; CDR3: CATSDWRNLAGEQFF
D: -; size: -; J: TRBJ2-1; V: TRBV5-1; DNA: TGCGCCAGCAGCTTCTTCATCGGGAGCTCCTACAATGAGCAGTTCTTC; CDR3: CASSFFIGSSYNEQFF
D: -; size: many; J: TRBJ2-3; V: TRBV5-1; DNA: TGCGCCAGCAGCTTGGCCCCGGGGATGAGCACAGATACGCAGTATTTT; CDR3: CASSLAPGMSTDTQYF
D: -; size: few; J: TRBJ2-5; V: TRBV3-1; DNA: TGTGCCAGCAGCCAAGGGAAGGGACCCCAGTACTTC; CDR3: CASSQGKGPQYF
D: TRBD2; size: few; J: TRBJ2-3; V: TRBV27; DNA: TGTGCCAGCAGCCCAAGACTAGCGGGAGGGCAAGATACGCAGTATTTT; CDR3: CASSPRLAGGQDTQYF
D: -; size: -; J: TRBJ2-1; V: TRBV20-1; DNA: TGCAGTGCTAGAGATACCAGGGGGGTTAATGAGCAGTTCTTC; CDR3: CSARDTRGVNEQFF
D: -; size: -; J: TRBJ2-1; V: TRBV10-3; DNA: TGTGCCATCAGTGAGTCTCTGGGGTCCCACAATGAGCAGTTCTTC; CDR3: CAISESLGSHNEQFF
D: -; size: -; J: TRBJ2-5; V: TRBV7-7; DNA: TGTGCCAGCAGCTTATTACAACAAGAGACCCAGTACTTC; CDR3: CASSLLQQETQYF
D: TRBD1; size: many; J: TRBJ2-7; V: TRBV27; DNA: TGTGCCAGCAGTTTATCGGGGACAGGGGTTGAGCAGTACTTC; CDR3: CASSLSGTGVEQYF
D: -; size: many; J: TRBJ2-5; V: TRBV20-1; DNA: TGCAGTGCTAGACAGGGCGGGATTGAGACCCAGTACTTC; CDR3: CSARQGGIETQYF
D: TRBD2; size: few; J: TRBJ2-1; V: TRBV7-2; DNA: TGTGCCAGCAGCGCATCTAGCGGGAGGCATATGGGGCAGTTCTTC; CDR3: CASSASSGRHMGQFF
D: TRBD2; size: few; J: TRBJ2-2; V: TRBV25-1; DNA: TGTGCCGGGGGGGGAACCGGGGAGCTGTTTTTT; CDR3: CAGGGTGELFF
D: -; size: many; J: TRBJ2-7; V: TRBV28; DNA: TGTGCCAGCAGTTTCAGGGGGGTCCCCTCCTACGAGCAGTACTTC; CDR3: CASSFRGVPSYEQYF
D: TRBD2; size: -; J: TRBJ2-3; V: TRBV27; DNA: TGTGCCACCGGCGGGAGTGACACAGATACGCAGTATTTT; CDR3: CATGGSDTDTQYF
D: TRBD2; size: -; J: TRBJ2-5; V: TRBV30; DNA: TGTGCCTGGAGTGGCGGGAGCGTCGAGACCCAGTACTTC; CDR3: CAWSGGSVETQYF
D: -; size: few; J: TRBJ2-1; V: TRBV20-1; DNA: TGCAGTGCTAGACTAACCTCCGGGACACACAATGAGCAGTTCTTC; CDR3: CSARLTSGTHNEQFF
D: -; size: -; J: TRBJ2-5; V: TRBV5-1; DNA: TGCGCCACCAATTTGGGATGGGCGGATGGTGAGACCCAGTACTTC; CDR3: CATNLGWADGETQYF
D: TRBD2; size: many; J: TRBJ2-7; V: TRBV24-1; DNA: TGTGCCACCAGGCGGGAGCCCTACGAGCAGTACTTC; CDR3: CATRREPYEQYF
D: -; size: -; J: TRBJ2-1; V: TRBV24-1; DNA: TGTGCCACCAGTGAAGGGAGAGGGCTCTACAATGAGCAGTTCTTC; CDR3: CATSEGRGLYNEQFF
D: -; size: -; J: TRBJ1-5; V: TRBV7-9; DNA: TGTGCCAGCAGCTTCGAGGTCCAGCCCCAGCATTTT; CDR3: CASSFEVQPQHF
D: TRBD2; size: -; J: TRBJ2-2; V: TRBV20-1; DNA: TGCAGTGCTAGAGCCGGAGCGGGAGGGCCGACGAACACCGGGGAGCTGTTTTTT; CDR3: CSARAGAGGPTNTGELFF
D: TRBD2; size: many; J: TRBJ2-1; V: TRBV5-1; DNA: TGCGCCAGTTCCAACGGGACTAGCAGGTGGAATGAGCAGTTCTTC; CDR3: CASSNGTSRWNEQFF
D: -; size: -; J: TRBJ2-1; V: TRBV12-3/TRBV12-4; DNA: TGTGCCAGCAGCACAAATACGGCCAATGAGCAGTTCTTC; CDR3: CASSTNTANEQFF
D: TRBD1; size: few; J: TRBJ2-4; V: TRBV2; DNA: TGTGCCAGCGGCCTTGAAGGGGACAGGCAAAAGCACATTCAGTACTTC; CDR3: CASGLEGDRQKHIQYF
D: TRBD2; size: many; J: TRBJ2-1; V: TRBV3-1; DNA: TGTGCCAGCAGCCCCCCCCTAAGCGGGAGGGCCAACAATGAGCAGTTCTTC; CDR3: CASSPPLSGRANNEQFF
D: TRBD2; size: many; J: TRBJ2-1; V: TRBV12-3/TRBV12-4; DNA: TGTGCCAGCAGTCCCGGGACTAGGTTGTACAATGAGCAGTTCTTC; CDR3: CASSPGTRLYNEQFF
D: TRBD1; size: many; J: TRBJ1-6; V: TRBV12-3/TRBV12-4; DNA: TGTGCCAGCAGTCGGACAGGGGGAAGTTCACCCCTCCACTTT; CDR3: CASSRTGGSSPLHF
D: -; size: many; J: TRBJ2-7; V: TRBV29-1; DNA: TGCAGCGTTGACAGGATCTACGAGCAGTACTTC; CDR3: CSVDRIYEQYF
D: TRBD1; size: -; J: TRBJ1-2; V: TRBV7-9; DNA: TGTGCCAGCAGCAGGGGGACAGGGATGTCGATTGGCTACACCTTC; CDR3: CASSRGTGMSIGYTF
D: -; size: few; J: TRBJ1-2; V: TRBV7-9; DNA: TGTGCCAGCGGGCAGTCTTTTTCGGATGGCTACACCTTC; CDR3: CASGQSFSDGYTF
D: TRBD2; size: -; J: TRBJ2-2; V: TRBV2; DNA: TGTGCCAGCGCACTAGCGGTACATCAGGACACCGGGGAGCTGTTTTTT; CDR3: CASALAVHQDTGELFF
D: -; size: few; J: TRBJ2-1; V: TRBV20-1; DNA: TGCAGTGCTAGAGATAAGTTCTTC; CDR3: CSARDKFF
D: -; size: many; J: TRBJ1-1; V: TRBV12-3/TRBV12-4; DNA: TGTGCCAGCAGCTCTCGGGTGAGGGGCACTGAAGCTTTCTTT; CDR3: CASSSRVRGTEAFF
D: -; size: many; J: TRBJ2-1; V: TRBV20-1; DNA: TGCAGTGCTGGTAAAACATCCTACAATGAGCAGTTCTTC; CDR3: CSAGKTSYNEQFF
D: TRBD2; size: many; J: TRBJ2-1; V: TRBV5-1; DNA: TGCGCCAGCAGCTTGGTTACGGGAGGGCCGTACAATGAGCAGTTCTTC; CDR3: CASSLVTGGPYNEQFF
D: -; size: few; J: TRBJ1-5; V: TRBV18; DNA: TGTGCCAGCTCACCACCGCCAGGGGCTAGCAATCAGCCCCAGCATTTT; CDR3: CASSPPPGASNQPQHF
D: -; size: many; J: TRBJ1-1; V: TRBV5-1; DNA: TGTGCCAGCAGCTTAGTGGGGGGTAACACTGAAGCTTTCTTT; CDR3: CASSLVGGNTEAFF
D: -; size: -; J: TRBJ2-7; V: TRBV20-1; DNA: TGCAGTGTGGGTGGAAACCCAACAGAATACGAGCAGTACTTC; CDR3: CSVGGNPTEYEQYF
D: TRBD2; size: many; J: TRBJ2-7; V: TRBV6-1; DNA: TGTGCCAGCAGTGAATGGACTAGCGGGAGGACCGAGCAGTACTTC; CDR3: CASSEWTSGRTEQYF
D: -; size: many; J: TRBJ1-4; V: TRBV4-3; DNA: TGCGCCAGCAGCCAAGATTATAGAAGGGGGGAAAAACTGTTTTTT; CDR3: CASSQDYRRGEKLFF
D: TRBD1; size: few; J: TRBJ2-1; V: TRBV18; DNA: TGTGCCAGCTCAGGGACAGGGAAAAATGAGCAGTTCTTC; CDR3: CASSGTGKNEQFF
D: TRBD2; size: few; J: TRBJ2-1; V: TRBV6-2/TRBV6-3; DNA: TGTGCCAGCAGAGGGGCCGGGACTAGGTACAATGAGCAGTTCTTC; CDR3: CASRGAGTRYNEQFF
D: -; size: -; J: TRBJ2-1; V: TRBV5-1; DNA: TGCGCCAGCAGCTTGGTGGCCGGCGAGAGAAATGAGCAGTTCTTC; CDR3: CASSLVAGERNEQFF
D: -; size: few; J: TRBJ2-1; V: TRBV24-1; DNA: TGTGCCACCAGTGATTTGAATAGCGGACCGTCCTACAATGAGCAGTTCTTC; CDR3: CATSDLNSGPSYNEQFF